This T cell receptor (beta chain) appears in the sequencing data of a study of technical replicates of blood from a handful of donors. Clones were read by immunoSEQ multiplex PCR, and TCRdb kept only the in-frame ones, dropping some. The table includes approximately 15,000 clones, 65% to 85% detected once. Only a few counts were recorded for this clone. V was trimmed by 1 base and J by 5 bases, leaving 8 bases between them. Germline V gene data show CDR1 as SEHNR and CDR2 as FQNEAQ (reference sequence). This CDR3 spans 13 amino acids. The clonotype originates from a human donor in good health. The sample consisted of PBMCs. V usage is TRBV7-9 and J usage is TRBJ1-2; D is perhaps TRBD1 (5 bases). The CDR3 spells CASSLVGPYGYTF. CDR3 DNA: TGTGCCAGCAGCTTAGTGGGGCCGTATGGCTACACCTTC.